The 8 T cell receptor beta chains reported below all come from one sample, sequenced in a study of cytomegalovirus exposure and HLA in healthy donors. Primers included in the PCR were 60 Vbeta and 13 Jbeta primers. Clones were read by immunoSEQ multiplex PCR, and TCRdb kept only the in-frame ones, dropping some. Seen here are roughly 80,000 clones, more than 75% observed once, and the top ten hold 9% to 13%. The sample consisted of PBMCs. The origin of the receptors is a male donor in good health and CMV-seropositive.

The DNA of the CDR3 is TGTGCCAGCAGCTTAAACACGGGAGGGCTGGCCACCGGGGAGCTGTTTTTT. Amino acids: CASSLNTGGLATGELFF. The chain has TRBV7-3 and TRBJ2-2, with TRBD2 matching 8 bases. Germline loops: CDR1 SGHTA, CDR2 FQGTGA. The CDR3 sequence is 17 residues long. J gave up 4 bases and V 1 base, and 8 bases lay outside the gene matches.

This chain connects TRBV29-1 to TRBJ1-1; tentatively, D is TRBD1 (6 bases). V was shortened by 6 bases and J by 4 bases, with 6 bases between the two germline ends. This CDR3 region has 10 residues. Per the germline V gene, CDR1 is SQVTM and CDR2 is ANQGSEA. CDR3 in DNA: TGCAGCGTCAGGGGCACTGAAGCTTTCTTT. It codes for CSVRGTEAFF.

For this clone: Mismatch with germline at one junction end may stem from a read error. V and J are TRBV7-9 and TRBJ1-1; TRBD1 is a possible D gene (5 bases). The CDR3 is 16 residues long. The germline gives CDR1 SEHNR, CDR2 FQNEAQ (reference sequence). The CDR3 loop is CSSSLYGGRANTEAFF. The DNA of the CDR3 is TGTTCCAGCAGCTTATACGGGGGACGGGCGAACACTGAAGCTTTCTTT.

In this sample, this clone turned up once. The chain uses TRBV19 and TRBJ1-2; a weak D match, TRBD1 (6 bases). This CDR3 contains 13 residues. The ends were cut back, 5 bases at V and 7 bases at J, with 14 bases in the middle. Germline V lookup: CDR1 LNHDA, CDR2 SQIVND (reference sequence). The CDR3 sequence is CASSSTGLGGYTF. CDR3 nucleotide sequence: TGTGCCAGTAGTTCGACAGGTCTCGGTGGCTACACCTTC.

As for this clone: An end of the junction differs from the germline gene, which may be a read error. V is TRBV7-9 and J is TRBJ2-2; perhaps TRBD1 as D (6 bases). The CDR3 contains 17 residues. In germline, CDR1 is SEHNR, CDR2 FQNEAQ (reference sequence). The CDR3 region has the DNA TGTTCCAGCAGCCCCGGCCCCACAGGGCCCCACACCGGGGAGCTGTTTTTT. Its protein is CSSSPGPTGPHTGELFF.

The chain is built from TRBV5-4 and TRBJ2-7, with 7 bases aligning to TRBD1. After removal of 0 bases from V and 5 bases from J, the junction contained 8 bases not matched to a gene. The CDR3 contains 15 residues. In germline, CDR1 is SGHNT, CDR2 YYREEE (reference sequence). CDR3 region: CASSLGGTALDEQYF. The CDR3 DNA follows: TGTGCCAGCAGCTTGGGGGGGACAGCTCTCGACGAGCAGTACTTC.

The chain carries TRBV18 and TRBJ1-3; the D is unclear. The CDR3 runs 15 residues. Germline V gene lookup returns CDR1 KGHSH and CDR2 LQKENI. Trimming shortened V by 0 bases and J by 0 bases, and 6 bases separated the two germline ends. The CDR3 sequence is CASSPPTVSGNTIYF. As DNA, the CDR3 is TGTGCCAGCTCACCACCAACAGTCTCTGGAAACACCATATATTTT.

The V call is TRBV5-6, the J call TRBJ2-4, with D tentatively TRBD1 (6 bases). Germline values: CDR1 SGHDT, CDR2 YYEEEE. There are 15 residues in the CDR3. Trimming pared 4 bases from V and 4 bases from J, leaving 15 bases between. The CDR3 spells CASSGLGAGKNIQYF. The DNA of the CDR3 is TGTGCCAGCAGCGGCTTGGGGGCAGGGAAAAACATTCAGTACTTC.